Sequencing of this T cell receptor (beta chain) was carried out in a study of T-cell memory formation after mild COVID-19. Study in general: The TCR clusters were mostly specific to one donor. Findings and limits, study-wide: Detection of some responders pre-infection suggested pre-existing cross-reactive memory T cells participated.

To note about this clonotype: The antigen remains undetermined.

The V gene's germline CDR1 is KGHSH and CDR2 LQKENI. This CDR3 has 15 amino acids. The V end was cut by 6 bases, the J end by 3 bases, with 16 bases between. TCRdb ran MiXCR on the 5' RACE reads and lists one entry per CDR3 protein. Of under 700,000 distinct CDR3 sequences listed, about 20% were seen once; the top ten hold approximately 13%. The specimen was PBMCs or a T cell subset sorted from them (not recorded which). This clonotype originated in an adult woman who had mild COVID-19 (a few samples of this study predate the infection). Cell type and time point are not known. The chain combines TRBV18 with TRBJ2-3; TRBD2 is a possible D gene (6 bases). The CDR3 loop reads CASSPSLRETDTQYF. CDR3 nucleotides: TGTGCCAGCTCCCCCTCATTGCGGGAAACAGATACGCAGTATTTT.